The clone carrying this T cell receptor beta chain has a single count. Its antigen is unidentified. The data originate from a study of OX40 agonist ivuxolimab in advanced cancers. Findings of the study overall: Clonal expansion by week 6 occurred in CD4+ and CD8+ blood T cells (at 0.1 to 3.0 mg/kg). More expanded clones were seen, on average, in CD8+ T cells than in CD4+.

The repertoire was sequenced with immunoSEQ multiplex PCR; TCRdb's copy has only in-frame clones and lacks some. This sample yields 40,000 to 45,000 clones, of which around 83% are seen a single time; roughly 16% belongs to the top ten. CDR1 is LGHNA, CDR2 YSLEER, per germline. This CDR3 has 22 amino acids. The V gene end was trimmed by 1 base and the J gene end by 3 bases; junction bases not matched to a gene: 17. The V gene is TRBV4-3, the J gene TRBJ2-6, with 11 bases aligning to TRBD2. The receptor was isolated from an adult with an advanced solid tumor such as melanoma, head and neck, liver or kidney cancer. The specimen comprised CD4+ or CD8+ T cells sorted from blood, sampled in a trial of the OX40 agonist ivuxolimab. The CDR3 protein is CASSQGAGVTSGGPNGANVLTF. The CDR3 bases are TGCGCCAGCAGCCAAGGCGCGGGGGTAACTAGCGGGGGTCCAAATGGGGCCAACGTCCTGACTTTC.